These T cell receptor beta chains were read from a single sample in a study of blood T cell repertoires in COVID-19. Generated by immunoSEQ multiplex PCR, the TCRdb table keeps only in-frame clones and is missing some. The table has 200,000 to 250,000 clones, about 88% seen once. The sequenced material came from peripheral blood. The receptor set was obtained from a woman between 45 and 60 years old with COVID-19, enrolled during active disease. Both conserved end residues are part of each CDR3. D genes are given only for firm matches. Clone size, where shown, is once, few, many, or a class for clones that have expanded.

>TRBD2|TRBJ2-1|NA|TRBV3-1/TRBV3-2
CASSQDWGGGEQFF
TGTGCCAGCAGCCAAGATTGGGGGGGAGGTGAGCAGTTCTTC
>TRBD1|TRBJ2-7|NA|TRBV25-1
CASSPRQGLLYEQYF
TGTGCCAGCAGTCCCCGACAGGGGCTATTGTACGAGCAGTACTTC
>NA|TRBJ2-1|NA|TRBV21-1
CASSSTGGNEQFF
TGTGCCAGCAGCTCGACAGGGGGCAATGAGCAGTTCTTC
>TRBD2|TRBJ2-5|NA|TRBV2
CASSGLKRGQETQYF
TGTGCCAGCAGTGGACTGAAGCGGGGGCAAGAGACCCAGTACTTC
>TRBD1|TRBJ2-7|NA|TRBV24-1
CATTGTGSYEQYF
TGTGCCACCACTGGGACAGGATCCTACGAGCAGTACTTC
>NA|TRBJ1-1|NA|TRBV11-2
CASSPLSGGRAFF
TGTGCCAGCAGCCCATTAAGTGGCGGGCGGGCTTTCTTT
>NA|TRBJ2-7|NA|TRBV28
CASRNSDRYEQYF
TGTGCCAGCAGAAACAGCGACAGATACGAGCAGTACTTC
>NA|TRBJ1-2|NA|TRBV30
CAWSVGRTVSGYTF
TGTGCCTGGAGTGTTGGACGGACAGTAAGCGGCTACACCTTC
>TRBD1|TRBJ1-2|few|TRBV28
CASSNRGNYGYTF
TGTGCCAGCAGTAACAGGGGGAACTATGGCTACACCTTC
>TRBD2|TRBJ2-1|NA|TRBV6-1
CASRRDYRYNEQFF
TGTGCCAGCAGACGGGACTACAGATACAATGAGCAGTTCTTC
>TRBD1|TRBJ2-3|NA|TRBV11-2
CASSFATGGRSDTQYF
TGTGCCAGCAGCTTCGCGACAGGGGGCCGTTCGGATACGCAGTATTTT
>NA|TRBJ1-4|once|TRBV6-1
CASSEGRGSEKLFF
TGTGCCAGCAGTGAAGGACGGGGTAGCGAAAAACTGTTTTTT
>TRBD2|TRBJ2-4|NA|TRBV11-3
CASRPGGLKNIQYF
TGTGCCAGCAGGCCGGGGGGGCTTAAAAACATTCAGTACTTC
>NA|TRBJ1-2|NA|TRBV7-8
CASSHMKGVGYGYTF
TGTGCCAGCAGCCACATGAAAGGGGTAGGCTATGGCTACACCTTC
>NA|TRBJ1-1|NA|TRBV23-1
CASTPRGQGASNTEAFF
TGCGCCAGCACTCCTCGGGGACAAGGGGCCTCAAACACTGAAGCTTTCTTT
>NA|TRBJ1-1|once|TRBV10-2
CASSVAGRTEAFF
TGCGCCAGCAGTGTGGCGGGTAGGACTGAAGCTTTCTTT
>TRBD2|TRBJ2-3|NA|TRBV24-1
CAIGTSRTDTQYF
TGTGCCATAGGGACTAGCCGCACAGATACGCAGTATTTT
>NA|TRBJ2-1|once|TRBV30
CAWGGYNEQFF
TGTGCCTGGGGGGGGTACAATGAGCAGTTCTTC
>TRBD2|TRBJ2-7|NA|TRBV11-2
CASSWGGSFYEQYF
TGTGCCAGCAGCTGGGGGGGGTCTTTCTACGAGCAGTACTTC
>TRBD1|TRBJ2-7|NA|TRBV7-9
CASSPRLGQGLYEQYF
TGTGCCAGCAGCCCCCGGTTGGGACAGGGGCTCTACGAGCAGTACTTC
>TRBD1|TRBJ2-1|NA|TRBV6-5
CASRQGASSNEQFF
TGTGCCAGCAGACAGGGGGCGAGTAGCAATGAGCAGTTCTTC
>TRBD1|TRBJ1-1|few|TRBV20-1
CSASIQGLNTEAFF
TGCAGTGCTAGTATACAGGGGCTGAACACTGAAGCTTTCTTT
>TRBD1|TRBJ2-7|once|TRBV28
CASSLSPDRFYSYEQYF
TGTGCCAGCAGTTTATCCCCGGACAGGTTCTACTCCTACGAGCAGTACTTC
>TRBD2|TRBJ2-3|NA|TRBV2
CASSGGTSGGASLKTDTQYF
TGTGCCAGCAGTGGCGGGACTAGCGGGGGGGCCAGTCTCAAGACAGATACGCAGTATTTT
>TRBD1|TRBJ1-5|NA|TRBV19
CASSIGTGPFSNQPQHF
TGTGCCAGTAGTATCGGGACAGGCCCGTTTAGCAATCAGCCCCAGCATTTT
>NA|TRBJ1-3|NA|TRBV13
CASSFFPRGGNTIYF
TGTGCCAGCAGCTTCTTCCCGAGGGGGGGAAACACCATATATTTT
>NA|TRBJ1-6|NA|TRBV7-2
CASSPGLHSPLHF
TGTGCCAGCAGCCCAGGCCTTCATTCACCCCTCCACTTT
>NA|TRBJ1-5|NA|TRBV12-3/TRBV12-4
CASSFSGGQPQHF
TGTGCCAGCAGTTTCTCGGGGGGACAGCCCCAGCATTTT
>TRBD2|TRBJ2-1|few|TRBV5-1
CASRPGLAGDEQFF
TGCGCCAGCAGACCGGGACTAGCGGGTGATGAGCAGTTCTTC
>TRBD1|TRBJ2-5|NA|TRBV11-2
CASCSPGQGGQETQYF
TGTGCCAGCTGCTCACCGGGACAGGGGGGACAAGAGACCCAGTACTTC
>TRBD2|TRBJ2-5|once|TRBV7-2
CASSFRLAGGETQYF
TGTGCCAGCAGCTTCCGACTAGCGGGTGGGGAGACCCAGTACTTC
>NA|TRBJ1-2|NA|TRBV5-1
CASSFDRANYGYTF
TGCGCCAGCAGCTTTGACAGAGCTAACTATGGCTACACCTTC
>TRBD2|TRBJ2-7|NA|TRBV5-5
CASSLVDTLAGVEQYF
TGTGCCAGCAGCTTGGTCGACACCCTAGCGGGGGTCGAGCAGTACTTC